The next 28 T cell receptor beta chains were all read from a single sample in a study of OX40 agonist ivuxolimab in advanced cancers. Measured with immunoSEQ multiplex PCR; TCRdb has only the in-frame clones, and not every one. The profile covers tens of thousands of clones, with more than 85% appearing a single time and 0.85% to 1.2% taken by the ten largest. The sample consisted of CD4+ or CD8+ T cells sorted from blood, taken in a trial of the OX40 agonist ivuxolimab. The receptors originated from an adult with an advanced solid tumor such as melanoma, head and neck, liver or kidney cancer.

Only one count was recorded for this clone. In DNA, the CDR3 is TGCGCCAGCAGTGAGTTGGGGAGCAGGGGGATTGTATATGGCTACACCTTC. It codes for CASSELGSRGIVYGYTF. The chain is built from TRBV10-2 and TRBJ1-2; the match to TRBD1 covers 7 bases. This CDR3 region has 17 residues. Per the germline V gene, CDR1 is WSHSY and CDR2 is SAAADI. The J segment lost 5 bases and the V segment lost 1 base, leaving 13 bases of the junction unmatched.

This sequence joins TRBV7-6 and TRBJ2-4; TRBD1 matches 10 bases. The length of the CDR3 is 21 residues. CDR1 and CDR2 from the germline V gene are SGHVS and FNYEAQ. J was trimmed by 0 bases and V by 2 bases; bases with no gene match: 16. CDR3 DNA sequence: TGTGCCAGCAGCTTATCTCGACAGGGGGCTTGGGCCAATCTAGCCAAAAACATTCAGTACTTC. Translating gives CASSLSRQGAWANLAKNIQYF.

The V and J genes are TRBV9 and TRBJ2-2, with 11 nucleotides matching TRBD1. Trimming cost V 6 bases and J 7 bases; bases outside gene matches: 5. Germline loops: CDR1 SGDLS, CDR2 YYNGEE. This CDR3 has 14 amino acids. This CDR3 reads CASNGQGAIGELFF. DNA for the CDR3: TGTGCCAGCAACGGACAGGGGGCGATCGGGGAGCTGTTTTTT.

The chain employs TRBV11-2 and TRBJ2-7; 9 nucleotides line up with TRBD1. Germline V CDR1 and CDR2: SGHAT, FQNNGV. Trimming took 1 base from V and 3 from J; bases not matched to a gene: 4. The CDR3 totals 15 residues. The CDR3 reads CASSLGSGQGYEQYF. In DNA, the CDR3 is TGTGCCAGCAGCTTAGGATCGGGACAGGGCTACGAGCAGTACTTC. Filled out from reference TRBV11-2 and TRBJ2-7, the complete variable domain reads EAGVAQSPRYKIIEKRQSVAFWCNPISGHATLYWYQQILGQGPKLLIQFQNNGVVDDSQLPKDRFSAERLKGVDSTLKIQPAKLEDSAVYLCASSLGSGQGYEQYFGPGTRLTVT.

This clone has just one count. The chain uses TRBV30 and TRBJ2-1; 12 bases fit TRBD2. With 6 bases clipped from V and 4 bases from J, the junction kept 4 bases outside the gene matches. The germline gives CDR1 GTSNPN, CDR2 SVGIG (reference sequence). This CDR3 has 14 residues. The CDR3 loop is CACSTSGGYNEQFF. The CDR3 nucleotides are TGTGCCTGCTCGACTAGCGGGGGATACAATGAGCAGTTCTTC.

The chain links TRBV11-2 to TRBJ1-2; D is perhaps TRBD1 (5 bases). V shed 5 bases and J shed 6 bases, with 19 bases lying between them. The CDR3 consists of 15 residues. Germline V gene sequence: CDR1 SGHAT, CDR2 FQNNGV. The CDR3 region is CASSTSRVLRDGYTF. Written as DNA, the CDR3 is TGTGCCAGCAGCACCTCCAGGGTTTTACGGGATGGCTACACCTTC.

V gene TRBV18 combines with J gene TRBJ2-5; weak D call: TRBD2 (8 bases). The end of the DNA is better explained by TRBJ2-7, so the J call may be wrong. Germline V gene sequence: CDR1 KGHSH, CDR2 LQKENI. The CDR3 runs 14 residues. This CDR3 reads CASSPREGAHEQYF. The CDR3 DNA sequence: TGTGCCAGCTCACCCCGGGAGGGGGCCCACGAGCAGTACTTC.

The chain combines TRBV5-6 with TRBJ2-5, with 16 nucleotides matching TRBD2. Germline loops: CDR1 SGHDT, CDR2 YYEEEE. This CDR3 is built from 13 residues. After removal of 4 bases from V and 13 bases from J, the junction contained 4 bases not matched to a gene. The CDR3 coding sequence is TGTGCCAGCAGCGTGGGACTAGCGGGGGGGCGGTACTTC. Residues: CASSVGLAGGRYF.

The chain is built from TRBV5-1 and TRBJ2-5, with unresolved D. Looked up from germline, CDR1 is SGHRS and CDR2 is YFSETQ. CDR3 length: 13 amino acids. The V and J ends lost 4 bases and 5 bases respectively, with 12 bases between them. This CDR3 is CASSITGKETQYF. CDR3 DNA sequence: TGCGCCAGCAGCATAACTGGCAAGGAGACCCAGTACTTC.

The sample holds a few counts of this clone. The gene calls are TRBV10-3 and TRBJ2-7; the match to TRBD2 covers 11 bases. CDR1 and CDR2 (germline): ENHRY, SYGVKD. Losses at the gene ends were 2 bases for V and 1 base for J; bases not matched to a gene: 1. The CDR3 covers 15 residues. The CDR3 sequence is CAISEGTSGSYEQYF. The CDR3, as DNA: TGTGCCATCAGTGAGGGGACTAGCGGATCCTACGAGCAGTACTTC.

The chain is built from TRBV5-5 and TRBJ1-1; 11 nucleotides match TRBD1. The germline V gene encodes CDR1 SGHKS and CDR2 YYEKEE (reference sequence). The CDR3 has 13 amino acids. J lost 12 bases, V lost 1 base, and 5 bases had no gene match. In DNA form, the CDR3 reads TGTGCCAGCAGCTTGATGGGACAGGGGGTATCTTTCTTT. It specifies CASSLMGQGVSFF.

The rearrangement links TRBV30 to TRBJ2-1; 10 bases line up with TRBD2. CDR1 GTSNPN and CDR2 SVGIG come from the germline V gene (reference sequence). V was clipped by 7 bases and J by 6 bases; unmatched bases: 12. The CDR3 totals 15 residues. In DNA, the CDR3 is TGTGCCTCGATCCCTAGCGGGAGTGTTAGCAATGAGCAGTTCTTC. This gives the protein CASIPSGSVSNEQFF.

This chain joins TRBV11-3 and TRBJ1-2, with a tentative D call TRBD1 (5 bases). The CDR3 consists of 13 residues. Trimming took 5 bases from V and 12 from J, leaving 19 bases between them. In germline, CDR1 is SGHNT, CDR2 YENEEA. The CDR3 loop reads CASSPDRDGAHTF. CDR3 coding DNA: TGTGCCAGCAGCCCCGACCGGGACGGGGCCCACACCTTC.

The CDR3 bases are TGTGCCACCAGCCTTAGGCCCACAGATACGCAGTATTTT. It codes for CATSLRPTDTQYF. The V call is TRBV15, the J call TRBJ2-3; no definite D call. Germline V CDR1 and CDR2: LNHNV, YYDKDF (reference sequence). Trimming left V 5 bases short and J 2 bases short, with 8 bases between. The CDR3 length is 13 residues.

The DNA for the CDR3 is TGCGCCAGCAGCTTGGATCAGGGGTCCGGCTATGGCTACACCTTC. The encoded protein is CASSLDQGSGYGYTF. The rearrangement joins TRBV5-1 to TRBJ1-2; D may be TRBD1 (6 bases). CDR3 length equals 15 residues. CDR1 is SGHRS and CDR2 is YFSETQ in the germline V gene. The V end lost 0 bases, the J end lost 4 bases, and 13 bases lay between the germline ends.

V gene TRBV5-4 combines with J gene TRBJ1-1; D is possibly TRBD1 (5 bases). Germline V lookup: CDR1 SGHNT, CDR2 YYREEE (reference sequence). The CDR3 consists of 14 residues. Trimming shortened V by 2 bases and J by 4 bases, and 12 bases separated the two germline ends. The CDR3 loop reads CASSLRREVTEAFF. The DNA of the CDR3 is TGTGCCAGCAGCTTACGCAGGGAGGTCACTGAAGCTTTCTTT.

The V and J genes are TRBV6-5 and TRBJ2-3; D might be TRBD1 or TRBD2, each matching 5 bases. Germline V gene data show CDR1 as MNHEY and CDR2 as SVGAGI. This CDR3 comprises 13 residues. Trimming removed 10 bases at V and 4 bases at J, with 15 bases between. CDR3: CATKGPGADTQYF. CDR3 in DNA: TGTGCCACGAAGGGACCCGGTGCAGATACGCAGTATTTT.

As DNA, the CDR3 is TGTGCCGCCGGGGGGCACGGGGCCGCAGATACGCAGTATTTT. This gives the protein CAAGGHGAADTQYF. V and J are TRBV10-3 and TRBJ2-3, with a possible D match to TRBD2 (7 bases). The CDR3 contains 14 residues. V lost 11 bases to trimming and J lost 4 bases, with 19 bases between them. Germline CDR1 is ENHRY and CDR2 is SYGVKD.

This chain connects TRBV11-2 to TRBJ2-1; 9 bases fit TRBD2. Trimming cost V 0 bases and J 4 bases; bases outside gene matches: 10. Germline V lookup: CDR1 SGHAT, CDR2 FQNNGV. The CDR3 totals 18 residues. For the CDR3, the DNA is TGTGCCAGCAGCTTAGAATTAGCGGGGGCCACTCGATACAATGAGCAGTTCTTC. Translation: CASSLELAGATRYNEQFF.

In DNA, the CDR3 is TGTGCCAGCAGTTTCGGAATGAACACTGAAGCTTTCTTT. This sequence encodes CASSFGMNTEAFF. This chain links TRBV6-5 with TRBJ1-1, with no clear D. The germline V gene has CDR1 MNHEY and CDR2 SVGAGI. The CDR3 consists of 13 residues. V was cut by 4 bases and J by 0 bases, with 6 bases left in between.

V usage is TRBV19 and J usage is TRBJ1-5, with TRBD1 matching 7 bases. Germline CDR1 and CDR2: LNHDA and SQIVND (reference sequence). There are 19 residues in the CDR3. V lost 4 bases, J lost 0 bases, and 15 bases stayed unmatched. CDR3 loop: CASSTMGQRTGNSNQPQHF. Here the CDR3 DNA reads TGTGCCAGTAGTACCATGGGACAGCGGACGGGGAATAGCAATCAGCCCCAGCATTTT.

The rearrangement joins TRBV5-1 to TRBJ2-5, with D uncertain. V gave up 2 bases and J gave up 0 bases, with 5 bases separating them. The V gene's germline CDR1 is SGHRS and CDR2 YFSETQ. The CDR3 runs to 13 residues. CDR3 sequence: CASSFQYQETQYF. The CDR3 region has the DNA TGCGCCAGCAGCTTTCAGTACCAAGAGACCCAGTACTTC.

The V and J genes are TRBV30 and TRBJ1-6; D is perhaps TRBD1 (5 bases). The CDR3 extends over 15 amino acids. The V end lost 0 bases, the J end lost 4 bases, and 10 bases lay between the germline ends. Germline CDR1 reads GTSNPN; CDR2 reads SVGIG (reference sequence). The CDR3 loop reads CAWSVGGVYNSPLHF. CDR3 in DNA: TGTGCCTGGAGTGTTGGAGGGGTGTATAATTCACCCCTCCACTTT.

The table lists this clone with a few counts. The chain couples TRBV30 to TRBJ1-1, with a tentative D call TRBD1 (6 bases). V lost 1 base and J 0 bases, leaving 9 bases between the germline ends. The CDR3 runs to 14 residues. Germline CDR1 is GTSNPN and CDR2 is SVGIG (reference sequence). CDR3 residues: CAWSEGTLNTEAFF. The CDR3 nucleotides are TGTGCCTGGAGTGAGGGGACACTGAACACTGAAGCTTTCTTT. The full variable domain, its missing parts supplied by reference TRBV30 and TRBJ1-1, is SQTIHQWPATLVQPVGSPLSLECTVEGTSNPNLYWYRQAAGRGLQLLFYSVGIGQISSEVPQNLSASRPQDRQFILSSKKLLLSDSGFYLCAWSEGTLNTEAFFGQGTRLTVV.

The V gene is TRBV5-1, the J gene TRBJ2-3; D call uncertain. Germline-derived CDR1 and CDR2 are SGHRS and YFSETQ. V was trimmed by 1 base and J by 6 bases, leaving 9 bases between them. This CDR3 spans 13 amino acids. CDR3 DNA: TGCGCCAGCAGCTTGATTGAAAGGGATACGCAGTATTTT. This codes for CASSLIERDTQYF.

The CDR3 sequence is CASSLEASGWYNEQFF. For the CDR3, the DNA is TGTGCCAGCAGCTTAGAAGCTAGCGGGTGGTACAATGAGCAGTTCTTC. This chain links TRBV11-3 with TRBJ2-1; 8 positions agree with TRBD2. V shed 0 bases and J 4 bases; nucleotides not matched to a gene: 5. The CDR3 is 16 amino acids. CDR1 is SGHNT and CDR2 is YENEEA in the germline V gene.

The gene calls are TRBV29-1 and TRBJ2-1; D not resolved. Trimming left V 2 bases short and J 6 bases short, with 8 bases between. The CDR3 runs to 12 residues. The germline CDR1 and CDR2 sequences are SQVTM and ANQGSEA. CDR3 loop: CSVEPRSNEQFF. DNA for the CDR3: TGCAGCGTTGAACCCCGGAGCAATGAGCAGTTCTTC.

The chain uses TRBV30 and TRBJ2-4, with D hard to call. CDR1 and CDR2 from the germline V gene are GTSNPN and SVGIG (reference sequence). Deletions cut 3 bases from V and 0 bases from J, with 15 bases between. CDR3 length: 16 amino acids. CDR3 bases: TGTGCCTGGAGCGCTGGTGGGGTCACAGCCAAAAACATTCAGTACTTC. Protein product: CAWSAGGVTAKNIQYF.